This is a list of T cell receptor beta chains from one sample in a study of T cell responses to AZD1222 COVID-19 vaccine. TCRdb keeps only in-frame clones here, not all; method: immunoSEQ multiplex PCR. The table lists about 120,000 clones, about 90% of them singletons, with over 1.5% in the top ten. The sample in question was peripheral blood, obtained on day 0 of AZD1222 vaccination. The receptors here all came from an adult in good health. Both conserved end residues are trimmed from each CDR3. The order of the fields is J gene, clone size, V gene, CDR3 protein. Some rows mark clone size as missing; the rest say once, few, many or name a class of expanded clone.

TRBJ2-1,.,TRBV3-1/TRBV3-2,ASSQDYDGNEQF
TRBJ1-1,.,TRBV7-3,ASSTQRGTEAF
TRBJ1-5,.,TRBV4-1,ASSQVRDSYSPQH
TRBJ1-1,.,TRBV29-1,SVENRGRNTEAF
TRBJ2-2,.,TRBV7-9,ASSLLAGDTGELF
TRBJ2-7,few,TRBV10-3,AISEGRGEQY
TRBJ1-1,.,TRBV12-3/TRBV12-4,ASSLVPGTEAF
TRBJ2-1,.,TRBV2,ASRPERGLEQF
TRBJ2-3,.,TRBV2,ASWTPGTDTQY
TRBJ1-2,.,TRBV18,ASSPPRDGYT
TRBJ1-4,.,TRBV21-1,ASSNFTGGNEKLF
TRBJ1-5,.,TRBV7-9,ASSRQENQPQH
TRBJ1-2,.,TRBV5-6,ASSFLGTGSGYT
TRBJ2-2,.,TRBV27,ASSLSDSSAGELF
TRBJ2-2,.,TRBV3-1/TRBV3-2,ASSQTNTGELF
TRBJ1-1,.,TRBV19,ASSMSLNTEAF
TRBJ1-1,.,TRBV5-1,ASSLGDTEAF
TRBJ2-1,once,TRBV7-2,ASSPKGTKRNEQF
TRBJ1-2,.,TRBV18,ASSRVNPGQIRIYGYT
TRBJ2-3,.,TRBV30,AWSLGTSTDTQY
TRBJ2-7,.,TRBV28,ASFDGSSYEQY
TRBJ2-3,.,TRBV9,ASSVGITDTQY
TRBJ2-1,.,TRBV3-1/TRBV3-2,ASSRGTGSTEQF
TRBJ1-2,few,TRBV12-5,ASGLGLGSTYGYT
TRBJ1-6,.,TRBV4-3,ASSQDFSSGSSYNSPLH
TRBJ2-5,.,TRBV5-1,ASSIHIQGAGYQETQY
TRBJ2-2,.,TRBV18,ASSPGTSGNTGELF